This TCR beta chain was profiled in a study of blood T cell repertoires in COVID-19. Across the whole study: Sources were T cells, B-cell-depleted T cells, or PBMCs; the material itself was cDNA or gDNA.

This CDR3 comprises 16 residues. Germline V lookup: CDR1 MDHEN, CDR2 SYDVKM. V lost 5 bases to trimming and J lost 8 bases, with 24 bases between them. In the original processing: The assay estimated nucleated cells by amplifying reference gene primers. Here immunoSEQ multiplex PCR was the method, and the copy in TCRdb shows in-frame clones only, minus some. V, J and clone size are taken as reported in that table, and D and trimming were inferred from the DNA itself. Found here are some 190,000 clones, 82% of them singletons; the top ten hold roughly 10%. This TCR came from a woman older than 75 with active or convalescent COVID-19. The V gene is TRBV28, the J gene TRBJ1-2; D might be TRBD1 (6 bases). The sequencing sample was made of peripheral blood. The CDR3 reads CASSNPMKGGGKGYTF. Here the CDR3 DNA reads TGTGCCAGCAGTAACCCGATGAAAGGGGGGGGAAAGGGCTACACCTTC.